Detailed here is one TCR beta chain. RNA amounts of 0.5 to 1 ug underwent reverse transcription with random hexamers. TCRdb reprocessed the immunoSEQ multiplex PCR reads via MiXCR and lists one record per CDR3 protein. Seen here are more than 200,000 distinct CDR3 sequences, about 94% observed once, and the top ten hold over 0.15%. The data originate from a study of CD8 T cells in Susac syndrome. CDR3 length: 14 amino acids. J was trimmed by 0 bases and V by 4 bases; bases with no gene match: 4. CDR1 is DFQATT and CDR2 is SNEGSKA in the germline V gene (reference sequence). All included Susac syndrome patients satisfied recently defined diagnostic criteria for definite or probable disease.

The material sequenced was CD4+ T cells from PBMCs. This clonotype originated in a human donor with Susac syndrome. The gene calls are TRBV20-1 and TRBJ2-3, with TRBD1 identical over 7 bases. This chain's CDR3 is CSAKRGPSTDTQYF. In DNA form, the CDR3 reads TGCAGTGCTAAAAGGGGGCCTAGCACAGATACGCAGTATTTT.